This T cell receptor (beta chain) was captured in a study of human T cells and chemical hapten exposure. Methods used by the authors: The median was around 91,000 TCRs per sample, ranging roughly 23,224 to 690,600. Each CDR3 protein gets one entry after TCRdb re-called the RACE reads with MiXCR. The V and J calls here are based on TCRdb, not the publication. The sample carries fewer than 130,000 distinct CDR3 sequences, approximately 10% recorded once. The sample's time point: patch test 1, 2 weeks after DPC sensitization. Treatment of the sample: therapeutic diphenylcyclopropenone sensitization with weekly scalp DPC. CDR1 is MNHEY and CDR2 is SVGEGT in the germline V gene. This CDR3 is built from 14 residues. V lost 4 bases and J lost 6, with 10 bases in between. In its sample, this clonotype was seen many times.

The rearrangement links TRBV6-2 or TRBV6-3 to TRBJ2-6; D not certain. Sequenced here: whole blood, sampled in connection with sensitization to the hapten diphenylcyclopropenone (DPC). This TCR derives from a woman aged 40 to 50 with alopecia areata. Some clones in this sample may be carry-over from other donors' samples. The CDR3 nucleotides read TGTGCCAGCAGTTCGGACCGCCTGGCCAACGTCCTGACTTTC. Translating gives CASSSDRLANVLTF.